This T cell receptor beta chain was documented in a study of blood T cell repertoires in COVID-19. Study context: Nucleic acid was either cDNA or gDNA, and it came from T cells, B-cell-depleted T cells, or PBMCs.

V was pared by 7 bases and J by 3 bases, with 8 bases of the junction left unmatched. Germline V gives CDR1 LNHDA, CDR2 SQIVND (reference sequence). CDR3 length equals 15 residues. Data came from immunoSEQ multiplex PCR; TCRdb stores just in-frame clones and leaves some out. The data contain about 26,000 clones, approximately 86% of them seen just once; the ten biggest clones take up 30% to 40%. Sequencing input: peripheral blood. The chain employs TRBV19 and TRBJ2-2; 7 positions agree with TRBD2. The TCR sequence derives from a human donor in a cohort sampled during active COVID-19. The CDR3 nucleotides read TGTGCCAGTATTGCGGCGGGAGTTTACACCGGGGAGCTGTTTTTT. It translates to CASIAAGVYTGELFF.